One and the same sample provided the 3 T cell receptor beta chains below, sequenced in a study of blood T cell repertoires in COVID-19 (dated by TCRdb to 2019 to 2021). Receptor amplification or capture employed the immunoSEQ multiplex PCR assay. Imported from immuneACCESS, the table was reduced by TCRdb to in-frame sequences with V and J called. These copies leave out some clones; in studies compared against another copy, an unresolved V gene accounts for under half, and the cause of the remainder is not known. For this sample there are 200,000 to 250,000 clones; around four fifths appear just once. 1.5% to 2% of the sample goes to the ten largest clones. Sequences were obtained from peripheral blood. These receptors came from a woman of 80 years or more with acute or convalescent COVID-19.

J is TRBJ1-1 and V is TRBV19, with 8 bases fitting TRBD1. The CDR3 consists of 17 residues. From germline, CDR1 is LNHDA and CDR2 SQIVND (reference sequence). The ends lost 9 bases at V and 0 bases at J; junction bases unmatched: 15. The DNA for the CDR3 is TGTGCCAGCCTTCCTTACTCAGGGGGCACCATGAACACTGAAGCTTTCTTT. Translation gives CASLPYSGGTMNTEAFF.

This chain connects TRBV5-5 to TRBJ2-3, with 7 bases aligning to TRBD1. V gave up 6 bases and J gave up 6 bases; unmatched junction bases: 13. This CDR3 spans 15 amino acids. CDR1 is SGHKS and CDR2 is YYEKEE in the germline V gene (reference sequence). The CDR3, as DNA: TGTGCCAGCAACAACAGGGGCGATGTTCTCGATACGCAGTATTTT. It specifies CASNNRGDVLDTQYF.

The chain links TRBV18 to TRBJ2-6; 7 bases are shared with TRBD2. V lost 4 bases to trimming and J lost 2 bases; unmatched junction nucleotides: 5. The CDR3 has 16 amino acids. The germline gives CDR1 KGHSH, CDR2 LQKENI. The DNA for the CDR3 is TGTGCCAGCTCACAAACGGGGGGTACTGGGGCCAACGTCCTGACTTTC. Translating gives CASSQTGGTGANVLTF.